These T cell receptor beta chains were read from a single sample in a study of cytomegalovirus exposure and HLA in healthy donors. The protocol was immunoSEQ multiplex PCR, while the TCRdb copy is restricted to in-frame clones and leaves out a portion. The sample includes over 150,000 clones, roughly 78% of them seen just once. The sample comprised PBMCs. These receptors came from a girl aged 10 to 17 in good health and CMV-seropositive. Both conserved end residues are part of each CDR3. Fields, in order: V gene, clone size, D gene, CDR3 length, J gene, CDR3 DNA, CDR3 protein. D genes are given only for firm matches. Size is stated for part of the rows, as once, few or many counts, or as a class when the clone is expanded.

TRBV9	once	.	11	TRBJ2-2	TGTGCCAGCAGCGTCGCCGGGGAGCTGTTTTTT	CASSVAGELFF
TRBV4-3	.	.	14	TRBJ1-5	TGCGCCAGCAGCCAAGACAGGGGTGGTCAGCCCCAGCATTTT	CASSQDRGGQPQHF
TRBV2	.	TRBD1	14	TRBJ2-7	TGTGCCAGCAGTACAGACAGGGGATCGGTCGAGCAGTACTTC	CASSTDRGSVEQYF
TRBV5-4	.	TRBD2	16	TRBJ2-3	TGTGCCAGCAGCATCAAACTAGCGGGGGGGCCAGATACGCAGTATTTT	CASSIKLAGGPDTQYF
TRBV4-2	once	TRBD2	19	TRBJ2-1	TGTGCCAGCAGCCAAGATCAGGTGGGACTAGCGGGGGTATACAATGAGCAGTTCTTC	CASSQDQVGLAGVYNEQFF
TRBV7-9	once	TRBD1	15	TRBJ1-1	TGTGCCAGCAGCTTCACGAGACAGGGCAACACTGAAGCTTTCTTT	CASSFTRQGNTEAFF
TRBV19	.	TRBD1	15	TRBJ1-2	TGTGCCAGTAGTACCCGGGACAGGGGGGTTTATGGCTACACCTTC	CASSTRDRGVYGYTF
TRBV5-1	.	.	15	TRBJ1-3	TGCGCCAGCAGCTTGGGGGGCAGCTCTGGAAACACCATATATTTT	CASSLGGSSGNTIYF
TRBV11-3	.	TRBD2	15	TRBJ2-3	TGTGCCAGCAGCCCCGCGGGACTAGTAGCAGATACGCAGTATTTT	CASSPAGLVADTQYF
TRBV11-2	once	TRBD2	15	TRBJ2-7	TGTGCCAGCAGCTTAGTCCCGGCGGGGGGTTTCGAGCAGTACTTC	CASSLVPAGGFEQYF
TRBV5-4	once	.	13	TRBJ2-7	TGTGCCAGCAGCTTAGGGAGCTCCTACGAGCAGTACTTC	CASSLGSSYEQYF
TRBV9	.	.	16	TRBJ1-6	TGTGCCAGCAGCGTAGCACGGGACATCTATAATTCACCCCTCCACTTT	CASSVARDIYNSPLHF
TRBV7-2	.	.	15	TRBJ1-1	TGTGCCAGCAGTCTAAAAATCAGGGATAGCACTGAAGCTTTCTTT	CASSLKIRDSTEAFF
TRBV7-2	.	TRBD2	18	TRBJ2-1	TGTGCCAGCAGCTTATTCGGGCCTAGCGGGGAGTCTTACAATGAGCAGTTCTTC	CASSLFGPSGESYNEQFF
TRBV9	.	.	13	TRBJ2-2	TGTGCCAGCAGCGACAGGCTTACCGGGGAGCTGTTTTTT	CASSDRLTGELFF
TRBV10-3	.	.	16	TRBJ2-3	TGTGCCATCAGTGAGGGGTGGGGGCCTAAAACAGATACGCAGTATTTT	CAISEGWGPKTDTQYF
TRBV19	.	.	17	TRBJ1-6	TGTGCCAGTAGCCCACCCCCCCCGGGGTCCTATAATTCACCCCTCCACTTT	CASSPPPPGSYNSPLHF
TRBV4-3	.	.	14	TRBJ2-7	TGCGCCAGCAGCCAAGCGGAGGGGCGGTACGAGCAGTACTTC	CASSQAEGRYEQYF
TRBV7-2	.	TRBD2	15	TRBJ2-5	TGTGCCAGCAGCTTAACGGGGGGGCCTATAGAGACCCAGTACTTC	CASSLTGGPIETQYF
TRBV29-1	.	TRBD2	12	TRBJ2-3	TGCAGCGTGCCCCATGGACTAGCCTCGCAGTATTTT	CSVPHGLASQYF
TRBV11-3	.	.	16	TRBJ2-3	TGTGCCAGCAGCTTAGGCTCAACTAGTCTGGGAGATACGCAGTATTTT	CASSLGSTSLGDTQYF
TRBV27	.	TRBD1	14	TRBJ1-5	TGTGCCAGCAGTCAAGGACAGGGCAGTCAGCCCCAGCATTTT	CASSQGQGSQPQHF
TRBV5-5	once	TRBD1	13	TRBJ1-1	TGTGCCAGCACCAATCCACTGACAGGGATAACTTTCTTT	CASTNPLTGITFF
TRBV30	.	.	14	TRBJ2-5	TGTGCCTGGAGTGTGGGTGGGGGGCAAGAGACCCAGTACTTC	CAWSVGGGQETQYF
TRBV6-5	.	.	14	TRBJ1-4	TGTGCCAGCAGTTACGCAAGGGCGGGTGAAAAACTGTTTTTT	CASSYARAGEKLFF
TRBV6-1	few	TRBD1	15	TRBJ2-3	TGTGCCAGCAGGAAATCAACAGGGGGCACAGATACGCAGTATTTT	CASRKSTGGTDTQYF
TRBV19	.	TRBD1	14	TRBJ2-7	TGTGCCAGTAGTATCGGGACAGGGGGCGACGAGCAGTACTTC	CASSIGTGGDEQYF
TRBV6-6	.	.	14	TRBJ1-1	TGTGCCAGCCGCCCCCAAGGGGGAAACACTGAAGCTTTCTTT	CASRPQGGNTEAFF
TRBV30	.	.	13	TRBJ2-2	TGTGCCTGGACGCGGCGGGCCACCGGGGAGCTGTTTTTT	CAWTRRATGELFF
TRBV9	.	.	14	TRBJ1-5	TGTGCCAGCGCTCTAGGGGATAGCAATCAGCCCCAGCATTTT	CASALGDSNQPQHF
TRBV27	.	TRBD1	13	TRBJ2-7	TGTGCCAGCCGACTGACAGGGGCCTACGAGCAGTACTTC	CASRLTGAYEQYF
TRBV25-1	.	.	15	TRBJ1-6	TGTGCCAGCAGTGAAAATTCACCCCGGGGTTCACCCCTCCACTTT	CASSENSPRGSPLHF
TRBV19	.	.	15	TRBJ2-7	TGTGCCAGTAGTGCGGACAGCTACAGTACCTACGAGCAGTACTTC	CASSADSYSTYEQYF
TRBV25-1	.	TRBD2	16	TRBJ2-7	TGTGCCAGCAGTGAACATTCGGGACTAGGTTCCTACGAGCAGTACTTC	CASSEHSGLGSYEQYF
TRBV7-8	.	TRBD1	18	TRBJ1-6	TGTGCCAGCAGTTCAGACAGGGTCTTAAACGTACGGGGTAGACCCCTCCACTTT	CASSSDRVLNVRGRPLHF
TRBV11-3	.	.	16	TRBJ1-4	TGTGCCAGCAGCCCCACAATCGGGGCAACTAATGAAAAACTGTTTTTT	CASSPTIGATNEKLFF
TRBV10-2	.	TRBD1	14	TRBJ2-7	TGCGCCAGCAGTGAGACCAGGGGGCCCTACGAGCAGTACTTC	CASSETRGPYEQYF
TRBV18	.	.	14	TRBJ1-1	TGTGCCAGCTCACCAGACTTCATGAACACTGAAGCTTTCTTT	CASSPDFMNTEAFF
TRBV9	.	.	13	TRBJ1-1	TGTGCCAGCAGCGTAGCTTCGAACACTGAAGCTTTCTTT	CASSVASNTEAFF
TRBV5-1	.	.	18	TRBJ2-1	TGCGCCAGCAGCCCGTGGTGGGGCGGAGACCTTTCCTACAATGAGCAGTTCTTC	CASSPWWGGDLSYNEQFF
TRBV7-8	once	.	13	TRBJ2-3	TGTGCCAGCAGCTTAGCGTTTGACATAGGGCAGTATTTT	CASSLAFDIGQYF
TRBV5-1	.	TRBD1	19	TRBJ2-3	TGCGCCAGCAGCTACTTCCCAGGGACAGGGGGCCCAAGCACAGATACGCAGTATTTT	CASSYFPGTGGPSTDTQYF
TRBV18	.	.	15	TRBJ1-4	TGTGCCAGCTCGCTCCTCGGGGAGGGAAAACGAAAACTGTTTTTT	CASSLLGEGKRKLFF
TRBV7-8	.	TRBD1	16	TRBJ1-6	TGTGCCAGCAGCTACCGGGACAGGGTATCCAATTCACCCCTCCACTTT	CASSYRDRVSNSPLHF
TRBV5-1	.	TRBD1	15	TRBJ1-3	TGCGCCAGCAGCCGGACAGGGGGCTCTGGAAACACCATATATTTT	CASSRTGGSGNTIYF
TRBV5-4	.	TRBD1	18	TRBJ1-4	TGTGCCAGCAGCTTGTATGGGACAGGGGATGCAACTAATGAAAAACTGTTTTTT	CASSLYGTGDATNEKLFF
TRBV6-5	once	.	13	TRBJ2-7	TGTGCCAGCAGATGGACAGCCTTGGCCGAGCAGTACTTC	CASRWTALAEQYF
TRBV11-2	few	.	14	TRBJ1-2	TGTGCCAGCAGCGTCGGGTCTCCTAACTATGGCTACACCTTC	CASSVGSPNYGYTF
TRBV7-2	.	TRBD1	12	TRBJ2-3	TGTGCCAGCAGCACGGGACAGGGGACGCAGTATTTT	CASSTGQGTQYF
TRBV5-1	.	TRBD1	15	TRBJ2-3	TGCGCCAGCAGCTCCTCAGGGGGCGGCACAGATACGCAGTATTTT	CASSSSGGGTDTQYF
TRBV27	.	TRBD1	15	TRBJ2-7	TGTGCCAGCAGGAGTACCGGGACAGGTTCCTACGAGCAGTACTTC	CASRSTGTGSYEQYF